One sample yielded the 6 T cell receptor beta chains listed below, sequenced in a study of T cell changes during pregnancy in multiple sclerosis. Repertoires were generated with immunoSEQ multiplex PCR, while TCRdb's copy carries only in-frame clones and drops some. This sample yields roughly 100,000 clones, of which 91% are seen a single time; around 1.6% belongs to the top ten. The material was peripheral blood, obtained before pregnancy. These receptors all stem from a female donor with multiple sclerosis, enrolled in a pregnancy study.

The rearrangement uses TRBV2 and TRBJ2-7, with TRBD1 matching 9 bases. V shed 4 bases and J 7 bases; nucleotides not matched to a gene: 14. The CDR3 consists of 16 residues. Looked up from germline, CDR1 is SNHLY and CDR2 is FYNNEI. The CDR3: CASSGSITGGAGEQYF. The CDR3 coding sequence is TGTGCCAGCAGTGGAAGTATAACAGGGGGCGCGGGGGAGCAGTACTTC.

This clone appeared a single time. The chain uses TRBV4-1 and TRBJ1-5; possible D gene TRBD1, 5 bases. This CDR3 is built from 15 residues. CDR1 and CDR2 (germline): MGHRA, YSYEKL. Between the trimmed V and J ends, which lost 1 base and 4 bases, there was a span of 11 bases. The CDR3 is CASSQAPRANQPQHF. CDR3 DNA: TGCGCCAGCAGCCAAGCGCCCAGGGCGAATCAGCCCCAGCATTTT.

The chain carries TRBV19 and TRBJ1-5; tentatively, D is TRBD1 (5 bases). The V gene's germline CDR1 is LNHDA and CDR2 SQIVND (reference sequence). V gave up 5 bases and J gave up 4 bases, with 9 bases separating them. The CDR3 has 13 amino acids. For the CDR3, the DNA is TGTGCCAGTAGTTTCCCAGGGAATCAGCCCCAGCATTTT. Translating gives CASSFPGNQPQHF.

This clone appeared a single time. This chain links TRBV27 with TRBJ2-2, with D possibly being TRBD2 (6 bases). Trimming stripped 6 bases from V and 4 bases from J, with 18 bases between. Per the germline V gene, CDR1 is MNHEY and CDR2 is SMNVEV (reference sequence). The CDR3 covers 16 residues. CDR3 coding DNA: TGTGCCAGCAGCCACCTGACTAGTATGTTCACCGGGGAGCTGTTTTTT. Translation: CASSHLTSMFTGELFF.

The chain couples TRBV7-9 to TRBJ1-1; tentatively, D is TRBD1 (5 bases). This CDR3 contains 14 residues. From germline, CDR1 is SEHNR and CDR2 FQNEAQ (reference sequence). The V gene lost 5 bases and the J gene lost 5 bases, with 15 bases spanning the gap. The CDR3 spells CASSPRTGGTEAFF. In nucleotides, the CDR3 is TGTGCCAGCAGCCCCCGGACGGGGGGGACTGAAGCTTTCTTT. The variable domain in full, with the rest retrieved from reference TRBV7-9 and TRBJ1-1, is DTGVSQNPRHKITKRGQNVTFRCDPISEHNRLYWYRQTLGQGPEFLTYFQNEAQLEKSRLLSDRFSAERPKGSFSTLEIQRTEQGDSAMYLCASSPRTGGTEAFFGQGTRLTVV.

The genes are TRBV5-1 and TRBJ1-6; 9 bases line up with TRBD1. The germline gives CDR1 SGHRS, CDR2 YFSETQ. The length of the CDR3 is 13 residues. After removal of 9 bases from V and 13 bases from J, the junction contained 11 bases not matched to a gene. In DNA form, the CDR3 reads TGCGCCACGCGTCCCGGGACAGGGACCCCCCTCCACTTT. Its protein product is CATRPGTGTPLHF.